This T cell receptor (beta chain) was recorded in a study of T cell changes during pregnancy in multiple sclerosis. Trimming cost V 6 bases and J 5 bases; bases outside gene matches: 2. The CDR3 has 14 residues. Germline CDR1 SNHLY, CDR2 FYNNEI. Produced via immunoSEQ multiplex PCR; TCRdb's table is partial and in-frame only. The repertoire holds roughly 38,000 clones, with 93% as singletons. This chain links TRBV2 with TRBJ2-2, with 11 bases that match TRBD1. The specimen was CD4+ T cells from peripheral blood mononuclear cells, collected in the third trimester of pregnancy. The source of this sequence is a female donor with multiple sclerosis, enrolled in a pregnancy study. CDR3 sequence (DNA): TGTGCCAGCAGCCGGGACAGGGGGACCGGGGAGCTGTTTTTT. It specifies CASSRDRGTGELFF.